These T cell receptor beta chains were read from a single sample in a study of T cell repertoires in ileal Crohn's disease. Data came from immunoSEQ multiplex PCR; TCRdb stores just in-frame clones and leaves some out. This sample has tens of thousands of clones, with about 89% found just once. The sequencing sample was made of ileal tissue. The receptors come from an adult with Crohn's disease. Each CDR3 is given with its conserved first and last residue. The order of the fields is V gene, J gene, clone size, D gene, CDR3 length, CDR3 protein, CDR3 DNA. D genes are given only for firm matches. A row's size may be missing; if present it is once, few, many or a size class.

TRBV27	TRBJ2-2	NA	NA	13	CASRPANTGELFF	TGTGCCAGCAGGCCAGCGAACACCGGGGAGCTGTTTTTT
TRBV5-6	TRBJ2-2	NA	TRBD2	11	CASGGAGELFF	TGTGCCAGCGGGGGGGCCGGGGAGCTGTTTTTT
TRBV19	TRBJ1-1	NA	TRBD1	15	CASSREGQEDTEAFF	TGTGCCAGTAGTAGAGAGGGACAGGAGGACACTGAAGCTTTCTTT
TRBV6-5	TRBJ1-5	NA	TRBD1	14	CASSYGTGIQPQHF	TGTGCCAGCAGTTATGGGACAGGGATTCAGCCCCAGCATTTT
TRBV23-1	TRBJ2-1	NA	TRBD1	18	CASRPTHVQGAECNEQFF	TGCGCCAGCAGACCAACTCACGTACAGGGGGCGGAATGCAATGAGCAGTTCTTC
TRBV28	TRBJ1-2	NA	TRBD1	16	CASSSPGTGLFDGYTF	TGTGCCAGCAGTTCTCCAGGGACAGGGTTATTCGATGGCTACACCTTC
TRBV15	TRBJ2-3	NA	NA	13	CATSGGGTDTQYF	TGTGCCACCTCGGGTGGTGGGACAGATACGCAGTATTTT
TRBV5-6	TRBJ1-5	NA	NA	13	CASSSGTHQPQHF	TGTGCCAGCAGCTCAGGAACTCATCAGCCCCAGCATTTT
TRBV19	TRBJ1-2	NA	NA	12	CASSSRHFGYTF	TGTGCCAGTAGTAGTCGACACTTTGGCTACACCTTC
TRBV6-6	TRBJ1-1	NA	NA	11	CASSRSAEAFF	TGTGCCAGCAGCCGGTCCGCTGAAGCTTTCTTT
TRBV19	TRBJ1-2	once	NA	14	CASSATADNYGYTF	TGTGCCAGTAGTGCGACAGCAGACAACTATGGCTACACCTTC
TRBV7-2	TRBJ2-7	NA	NA	14	CASSYHWSSYEQYF	TGTGCCAGCAGCTACCACTGGAGCTCCTACGAGCAGTACTTC
TRBV29-1	TRBJ2-5	once	TRBD2	15	CSATRASGSQETQYF	TGCAGCGCCACCCGGGCTAGCGGGAGTCAAGAGACCCAGTACTTC
TRBV11-2	TRBJ2-7	NA	NA	14	CASSLQGGLYEQYF	TGTGCCAGCAGCCTACAGGGTGGGTTGTACGAGCAGTACTTC
TRBV5-1	TRBJ1-1	NA	NA	12	CASSESGAEAFF	TGCGCCAGCAGCGAGTCAGGGGCTGAAGCTTTCTTT
TRBV6-1	TRBJ1-2	NA	NA	13	CASSEPSGYGYTF	TGTGCCAGCAGTGAACCCTCAGGCTATGGCTACACCTTC
TRBV27	TRBJ1-2	NA	NA	17	CASSPSLRGAPNYGYTF	TGTGCCAGCAGTCCATCGTTACGGGGGGCGCCTAACTATGGCTACACCTTC
TRBV5-6	TRBJ2-5	NA	NA	17	CASRRGTPEFHQETQYF	TGTGCCAGCCGCAGGGGGACTCCCGAATTTCACCAAGAGACCCAGTACTTC
TRBV7-8	TRBJ1-2	NA	NA	13	CASSSRTDYGYTF	TGTGCCAGCAGCTCCCGGACAGACTATGGCTACACCTTC
TRBV2	TRBJ2-3	NA	NA	15	CASGTTVESTDTQYF	TGTGCCAGCGGAACCACAGTCGAAAGCACAGATACGCAGTATTTT
TRBV5-4	TRBJ1-2	few	TRBD1	13	CASSSAQGLGYTF	TGTGCCAGCAGCTCTGCACAGGGGTTGGGCTACACCTTC
TRBV7-2	TRBJ1-3	NA	NA	14	CASSLARGGNTIYF	TGTGCCAGCAGCTTAGCGCGCGGTGGAAACACCATATATTTT
TRBV30	TRBJ2-1	medium-sized	NA	18	CAWSVGGRAGPGHNEQFF	TGTGCCTGGAGTGTGGGGGGTAGGGCGGGCCCAGGTCACAATGAGCAGTTCTTC
TRBV18	TRBJ1-2	NA	NA	15	CASSPWTATVYGYTF	TGTGCCAGCTCACCCTGGACAGCAACTGTATATGGCTACACCTTC
TRBV7-8	TRBJ1-1	NA	NA	17	CASSLTTRTALNTEAFF	TGTGCCAGCAGCTTGACTACGAGGACAGCGTTGAACACTGAAGCTTTCTTT
TRBV5-6	TRBJ2-7	NA	NA	16	CASSFTGLNVVIEQYF	TGTGCCAGCAGCTTTACAGGATTAAATGTTGTTATCGAGCAGTACTTC
TRBV6-5	TRBJ1-6	NA	TRBD1	15	CASSRDSSYNSPLHF	TGTGCCAGCAGCCGGGACAGCTCCTATAATTCACCCCTCCACTTT